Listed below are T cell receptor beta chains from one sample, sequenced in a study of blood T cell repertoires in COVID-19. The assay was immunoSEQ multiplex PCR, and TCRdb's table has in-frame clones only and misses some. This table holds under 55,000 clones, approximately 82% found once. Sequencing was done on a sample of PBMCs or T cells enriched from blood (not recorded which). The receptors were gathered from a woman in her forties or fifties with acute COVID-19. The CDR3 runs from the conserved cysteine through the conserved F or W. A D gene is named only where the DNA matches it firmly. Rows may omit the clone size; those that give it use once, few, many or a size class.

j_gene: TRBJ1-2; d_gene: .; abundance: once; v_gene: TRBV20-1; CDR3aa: CSASVGARYGYTF; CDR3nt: TGCAGTGCTAGTGTGGGGGCGCGATATGGCTACACCTTC
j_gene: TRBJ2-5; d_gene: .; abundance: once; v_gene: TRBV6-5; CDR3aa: CASSRTSYQETQYF; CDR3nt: TGTGCCAGCAGTCGAACTAGCTACCAAGAGACCCAGTACTTC
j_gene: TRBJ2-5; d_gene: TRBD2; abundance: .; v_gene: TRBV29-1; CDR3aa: CSVGKGGDRSETQYF; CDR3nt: TGCAGCGTTGGGAAGGGAGGGGATCGGTCGGAGACCCAGTACTTC
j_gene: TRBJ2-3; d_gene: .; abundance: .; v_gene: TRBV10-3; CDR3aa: CAISESLASTDTQYF; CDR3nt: TGTGCCATCAGTGAGTCGTTAGCTAGCACAGATACGCAGTATTTT
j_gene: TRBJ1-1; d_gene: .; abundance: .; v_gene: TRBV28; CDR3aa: CASSSQGLTEAFF; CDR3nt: TGTGCCAGCAGTTCCCAGGGGCTTACTGAAGCTTTCTTT
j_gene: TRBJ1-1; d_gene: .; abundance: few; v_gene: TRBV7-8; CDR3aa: CASSFNREGWPEAFF; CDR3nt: TGTGCCAGCAGCTTCAACAGGGAGGGTTGGCCTGAAGCTTTCTTT
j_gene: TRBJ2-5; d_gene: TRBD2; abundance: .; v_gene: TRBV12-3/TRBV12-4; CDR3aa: CASPLAGGETQYF; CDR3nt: TGTGCCAGTCCCCTAGCGGGGGGAGAGACCCAGTACTTC
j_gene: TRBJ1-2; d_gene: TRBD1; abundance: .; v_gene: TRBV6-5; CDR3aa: CASRQQGHYGYTF; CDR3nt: TGTGCCAGCAGGCAACAGGGGCACTATGGCTACACCTTC
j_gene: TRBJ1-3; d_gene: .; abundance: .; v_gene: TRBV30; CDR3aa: CAWGSYGNTIYF; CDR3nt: TGTGCCTGGGGCTCCTATGGAAACACCATATATTTT
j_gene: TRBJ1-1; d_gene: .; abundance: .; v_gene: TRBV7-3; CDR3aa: CASSPRPGHATEAFF; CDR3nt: TGTGCCAGCAGCCCCCGACCGGGACACGCCACTGAAGCTTTCTTT
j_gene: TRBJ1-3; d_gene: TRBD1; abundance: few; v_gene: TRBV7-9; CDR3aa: CASSLRSGQGGDTIYF; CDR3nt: TGTGCCAGCAGCCTCCGGTCGGGACAGGGCGGGGACACCATATATTTT
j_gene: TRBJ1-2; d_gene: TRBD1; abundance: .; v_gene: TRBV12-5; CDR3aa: CASGQGTVYGYTF; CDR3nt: TGTGCTAGTGGTCAAGGGACAGTCTATGGCTACACCTTC
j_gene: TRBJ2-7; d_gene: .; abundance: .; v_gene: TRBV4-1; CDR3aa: CASSGLIGATLYEQYF; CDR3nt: TGCGCCAGCAGCGGTTTGATTGGGGCAACCCTCTACGAGCAGTACTTC
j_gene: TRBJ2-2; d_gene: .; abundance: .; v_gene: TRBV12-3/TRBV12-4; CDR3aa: CASRGQNTGELFF; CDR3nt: TGTGCCAGCAGGGGACAGAACACCGGGGAGCTGTTTTTT
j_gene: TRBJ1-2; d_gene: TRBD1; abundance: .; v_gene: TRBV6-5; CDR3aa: CASSSGGQGLSYGYTF; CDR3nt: TGTGCCAGCAGTTCTGGGGGACAGGGGCTATCCTATGGCTACACCTTC
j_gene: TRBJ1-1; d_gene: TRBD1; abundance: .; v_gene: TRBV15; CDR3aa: CATSRSAGGKGEAFF; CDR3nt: TGTGCCACCAGCAGATCGGCAGGGGGCAAGGGTGAAGCTTTCTTT
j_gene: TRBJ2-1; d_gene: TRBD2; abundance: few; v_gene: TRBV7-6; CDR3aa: CASRGSGTTEQFF; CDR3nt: TGTGCCAGCAGGGGGAGCGGGACGACTGAGCAGTTCTTC
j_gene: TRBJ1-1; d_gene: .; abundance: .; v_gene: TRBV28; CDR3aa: CASSFYRDLLVESEAFF; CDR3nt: TGTGCCAGCAGTTTTTATCGGGACTTACTGGTGGAGTCTGAAGCTTTCTTT
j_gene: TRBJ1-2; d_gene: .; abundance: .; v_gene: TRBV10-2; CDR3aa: CASTSGGGGYTF; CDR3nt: TGCGCCAGCACCTCGGGGGGAGGTGGCTACACCTTC
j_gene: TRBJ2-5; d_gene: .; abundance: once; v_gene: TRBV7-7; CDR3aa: CASSTQGMPQETQYF; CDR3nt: TGTGCTAGCAGCACCCAGGGGATGCCCCAAGAGACCCAGTACTTC
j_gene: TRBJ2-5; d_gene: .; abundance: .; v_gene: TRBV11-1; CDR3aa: CASSSRASQETQYF; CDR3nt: TGTGCCAGCAGCTCGCGGGCTTCCCAAGAGACCCAGTACTTC
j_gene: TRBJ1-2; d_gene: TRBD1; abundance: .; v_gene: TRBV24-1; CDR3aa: CATSDFWDSYGYTF; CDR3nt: TGTGCCACCAGTGATTTCTGGGACAGCTATGGCTACACCTTC
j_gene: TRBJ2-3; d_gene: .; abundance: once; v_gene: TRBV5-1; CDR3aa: CASSLSSRTDTQYF; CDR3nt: TGCGCCAGCAGCTTGTCCTCCCGCACAGATACGCAGTATTTT
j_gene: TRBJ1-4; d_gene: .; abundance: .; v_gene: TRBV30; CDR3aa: CAWRGPGLFNEKLFF; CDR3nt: TGTGCCTGGAGGGGACCGGGACTGTTTAATGAAAAACTGTTTTTT
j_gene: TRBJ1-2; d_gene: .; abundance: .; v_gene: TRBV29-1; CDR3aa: CSVEELGRANYGYTF; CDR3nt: TGCAGCGTTGAAGAATTGGGGAGGGCTAACTATGGCTACACCTTC
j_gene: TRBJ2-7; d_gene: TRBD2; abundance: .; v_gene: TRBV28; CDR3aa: CASMEGGGALREQYF; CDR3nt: TGTGCCAGCATGGAGGGCGGGGGGGCCCTACGAGAGCAGTACTTC
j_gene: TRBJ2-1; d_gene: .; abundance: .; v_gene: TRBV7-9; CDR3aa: CASSRDRFGDNEQFF; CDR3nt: TGTGCCAGCAGCCGAGACAGGTTCGGGGACAATGAGCAGTTCTTC
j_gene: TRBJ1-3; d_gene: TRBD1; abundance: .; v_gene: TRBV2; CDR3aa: CASSRQGTGNTIYF; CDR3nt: TGTGCCAGCAGTAGACAGGGTACAGGAAACACCATATATTTT
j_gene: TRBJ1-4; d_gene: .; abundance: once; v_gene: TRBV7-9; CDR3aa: CASSFGGEKLFF; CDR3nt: TGTGCCAGCAGCTTCGGGGGTGAAAAACTGTTTTTT
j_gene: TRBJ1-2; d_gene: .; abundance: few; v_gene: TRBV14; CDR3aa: CASSSGTNYGYTF; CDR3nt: TGTGCCAGCAGTTCCGGGACTAACTATGGCTACACCTTC
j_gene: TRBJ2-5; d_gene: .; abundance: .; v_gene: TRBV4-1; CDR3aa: CASSRQQVQETQYF; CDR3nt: TGCGCCAGCAGCCGACAACAGGTCCAAGAGACCCAGTACTTC
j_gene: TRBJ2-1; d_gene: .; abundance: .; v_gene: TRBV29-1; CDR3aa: CSLGQHEQFF; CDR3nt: TGCAGCCTAGGTCAGCATGAGCAGTTCTTC
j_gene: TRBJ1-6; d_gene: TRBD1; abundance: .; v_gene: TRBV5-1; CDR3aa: CASSLGQGAGNSPLHF; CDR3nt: TGCGCCAGCAGCTTGGGACAGGGGGCCGGCAATTCACCCCTCCACTTT
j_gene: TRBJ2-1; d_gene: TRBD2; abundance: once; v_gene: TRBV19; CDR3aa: CASTPLAGGPREQFF; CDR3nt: TGTGCCAGTACCCCACTAGCGGGGGGGCCCAGGGAGCAGTTCTTC
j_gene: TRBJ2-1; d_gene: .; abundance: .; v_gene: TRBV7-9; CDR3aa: CASSTLAVVNEQFF; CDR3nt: TGTGCCAGCAGCACCCTGGCGGTAGTGAATGAGCAGTTCTTC
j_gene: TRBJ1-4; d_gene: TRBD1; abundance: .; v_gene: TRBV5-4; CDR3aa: CASSYGGTGGEKLFF; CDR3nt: TGTGCCAGCAGCTATGGGGGGACAGGTGGTGAAAAACTGTTTTTT
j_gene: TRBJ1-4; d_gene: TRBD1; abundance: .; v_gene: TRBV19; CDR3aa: CASTTSGTGFTTNEKLFF; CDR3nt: TGTGCCAGTACCACATCCGGGACAGGGTTTACGACTAATGAAAAACTGTTTTTT
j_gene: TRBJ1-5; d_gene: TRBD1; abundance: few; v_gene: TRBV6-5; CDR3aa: CASSQGQGSQPQHF; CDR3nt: TGTGCCAGCAGCCAAGGACAGGGGAGTCAGCCCCAGCATTTT
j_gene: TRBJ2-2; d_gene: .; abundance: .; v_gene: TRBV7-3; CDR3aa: CASRLQGDTGELFF; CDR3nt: TGTGCCAGCAGGTTACAGGGTGACACCGGGGAGCTGTTTTTT
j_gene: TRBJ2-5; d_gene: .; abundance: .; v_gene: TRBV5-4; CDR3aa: CASSSRETQYF; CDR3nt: TGTGCCAGCAGCTCCCGAGAGACCCAGTACTTC
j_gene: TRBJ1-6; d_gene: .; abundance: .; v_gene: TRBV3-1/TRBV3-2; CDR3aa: CASSQNLNNSPLHF; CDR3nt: TGTGCCAGCAGCCAAAACCTAAATAATTCACCCCTCCACTTT
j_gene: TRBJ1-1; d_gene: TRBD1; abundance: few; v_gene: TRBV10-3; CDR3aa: CAISADRKNTEAFF; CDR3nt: TGTGCCATCAGTGCGGACAGGAAGAACACTGAAGCTTTCTTT
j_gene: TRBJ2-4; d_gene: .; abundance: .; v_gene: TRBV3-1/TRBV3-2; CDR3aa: CASSPGGQYF; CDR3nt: TGTGCCAGCAGCCCAGGGGGGCAGTACTTC
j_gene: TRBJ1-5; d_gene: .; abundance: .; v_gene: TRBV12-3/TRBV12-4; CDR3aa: CASSFYSNQPQHF; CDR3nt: TGTGCCAGCAGTTTCTATAGCAATCAGCCCCAGCATTTT
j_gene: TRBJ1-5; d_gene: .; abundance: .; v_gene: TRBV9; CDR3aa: CASSDGRQMYSNQPQHF; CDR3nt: TGTGCCAGCAGCGACGGGAGACAGATGTATAGCAATCAGCCCCAGCATTTT